This T cell receptor (beta chain) was captured in a study of human T cells and chemical hapten exposure. For the study at large: Patients received weekly diphenylcyclopropenone doses to the scalp throughout the roughly 23-week study.

TCRdb redid the calling of the RACE reads with MiXCR, one entry per CDR3 protein. Of about 100,000 distinct CDR3 sequences listed, 11% are singletons. The CDR3 sequence is 11 residues long. The V and J ends lost 7 bases and 3 bases respectively, with 6 bases between them. Germline V gene lookup returns CDR1 SGHTA and CDR2 FQGNSA. General observations from the study: PT1 expanded TCR numbers rose with patch test score.

As regards this clonotype: Its specificity is not known.

Time point meaning: patch test 1, 2 weeks after DPC sensitization. Treatment indicated: therapeutic diphenylcyclopropenone sensitization with weekly scalp DPC. The source of this sequence is a woman aged 40 to 50 with alopecia areata. Some clones in this sample may be carry-over from other donors' samples. The gene calls are TRBV7-2 and TRBJ1-1; D remains ambiguous. Specimen: whole blood, collected in connection with sensitization to the hapten diphenylcyclopropenone (DPC). CDR3 nucleotide sequence: TGTGCCAGCACCCATCACACTGAAGCTTTCTTT. It is translated as CASTHHTEAFF.